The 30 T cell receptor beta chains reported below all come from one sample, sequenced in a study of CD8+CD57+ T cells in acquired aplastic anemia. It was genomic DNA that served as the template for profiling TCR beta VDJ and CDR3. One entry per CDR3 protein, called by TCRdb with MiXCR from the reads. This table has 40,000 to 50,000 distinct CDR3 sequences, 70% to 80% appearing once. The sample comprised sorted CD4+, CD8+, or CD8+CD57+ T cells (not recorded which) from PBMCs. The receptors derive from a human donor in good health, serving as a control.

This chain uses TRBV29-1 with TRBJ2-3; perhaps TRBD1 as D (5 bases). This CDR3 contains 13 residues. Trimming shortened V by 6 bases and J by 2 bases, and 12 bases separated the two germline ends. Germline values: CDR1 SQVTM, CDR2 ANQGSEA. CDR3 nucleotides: TGCAGCGTAATAAGGGGATTCACAGATACGCAGTATTTT. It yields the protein CSVIRGFTDTQYF.

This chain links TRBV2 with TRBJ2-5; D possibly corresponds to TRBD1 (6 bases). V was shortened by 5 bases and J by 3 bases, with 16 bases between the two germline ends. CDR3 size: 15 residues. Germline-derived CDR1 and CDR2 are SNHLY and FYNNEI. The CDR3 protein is CASSPGAAGEETQYF. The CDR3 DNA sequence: TGTGCCAGCAGTCCCGGGGCCGCAGGGGAAGAGACCCAGTACTTC.

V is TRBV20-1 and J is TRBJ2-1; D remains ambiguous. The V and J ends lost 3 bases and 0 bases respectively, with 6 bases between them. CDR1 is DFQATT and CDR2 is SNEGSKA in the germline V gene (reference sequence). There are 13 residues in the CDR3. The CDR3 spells CSARVTSYNEQFF. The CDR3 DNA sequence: TGCAGTGCTAGGGTCACCTCCTACAATGAGCAGTTCTTC.

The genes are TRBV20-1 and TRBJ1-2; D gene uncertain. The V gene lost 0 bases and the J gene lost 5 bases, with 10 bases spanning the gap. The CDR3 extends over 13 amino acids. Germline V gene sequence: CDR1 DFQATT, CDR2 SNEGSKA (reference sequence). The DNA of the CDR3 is TGCAGTGCTAGAGACCGCGTATATTATGGCTACACCTTC. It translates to CSARDRVYYGYTF.

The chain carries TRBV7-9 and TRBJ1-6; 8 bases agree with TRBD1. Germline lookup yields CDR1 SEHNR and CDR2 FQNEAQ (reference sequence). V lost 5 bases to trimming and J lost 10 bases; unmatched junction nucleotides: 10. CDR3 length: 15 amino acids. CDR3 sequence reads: CASSPGTGGGSPLHF. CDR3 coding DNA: TGTGCCAGCAGCCCAGGGACAGGAGGAGGGTCACCCCTCCACTTT.

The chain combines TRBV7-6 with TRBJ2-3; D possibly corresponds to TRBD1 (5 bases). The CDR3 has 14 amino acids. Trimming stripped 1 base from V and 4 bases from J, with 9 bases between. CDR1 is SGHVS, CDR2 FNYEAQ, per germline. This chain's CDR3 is CASSLEGAADTQYF. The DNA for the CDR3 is TGTGCCAGCAGCTTAGAAGGGGCAGCAGATACGCAGTATTTT.

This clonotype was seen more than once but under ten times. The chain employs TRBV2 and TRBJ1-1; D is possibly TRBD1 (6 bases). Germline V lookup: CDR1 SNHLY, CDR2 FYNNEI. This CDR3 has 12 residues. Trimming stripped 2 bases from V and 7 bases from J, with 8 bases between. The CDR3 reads CASSERGVEAFF. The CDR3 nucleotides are TGTGCCAGCAGTGAAAGGGGGGTTGAAGCTTTCTTT.

This chain's CDR3 is CATSDQTGARDEQFF. CDR3 DNA: TGTGCCACCAGTGACCAGACAGGGGCGAGGGATGAGCAGTTCTTC. The chain links TRBV24-1 to TRBJ2-1; the match to TRBD1 covers 8 bases. Germline V gene data show CDR1 as KGHDR and CDR2 as SFDVKD. The J segment lost 8 bases and the V segment lost 4 bases, leaving 9 bases of the junction unmatched. This CDR3 has 15 residues.

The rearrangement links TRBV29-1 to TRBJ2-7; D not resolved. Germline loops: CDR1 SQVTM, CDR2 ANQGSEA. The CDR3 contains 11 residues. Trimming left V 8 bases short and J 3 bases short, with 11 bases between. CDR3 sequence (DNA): TGCAGCATCGGCCCTGACTACGAGCAGTACTTC. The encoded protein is CSIGPDYEQYF.

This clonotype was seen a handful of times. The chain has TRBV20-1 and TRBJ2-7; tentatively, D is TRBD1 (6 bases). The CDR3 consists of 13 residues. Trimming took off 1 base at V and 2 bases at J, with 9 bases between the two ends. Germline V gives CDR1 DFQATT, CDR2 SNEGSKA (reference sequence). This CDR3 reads CSARAGQPYEQYF. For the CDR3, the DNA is TGCAGTGCTAGAGCTGGACAGCCCTACGAGCAGTACTTC.

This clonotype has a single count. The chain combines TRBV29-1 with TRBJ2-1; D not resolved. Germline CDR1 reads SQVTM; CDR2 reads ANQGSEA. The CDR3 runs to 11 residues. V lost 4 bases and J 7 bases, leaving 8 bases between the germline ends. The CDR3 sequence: CSVVPGNEQFF. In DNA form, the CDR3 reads TGCAGCGTTGTTCCTGGGAATGAGCAGTTCTTC.

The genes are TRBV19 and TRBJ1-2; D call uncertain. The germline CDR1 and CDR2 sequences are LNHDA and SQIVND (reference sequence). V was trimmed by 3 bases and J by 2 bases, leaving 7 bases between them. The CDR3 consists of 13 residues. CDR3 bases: TGTGCCAGTAGTATTGACCGAAACTATGGCTACACCTTC. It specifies CASSIDRNYGYTF.

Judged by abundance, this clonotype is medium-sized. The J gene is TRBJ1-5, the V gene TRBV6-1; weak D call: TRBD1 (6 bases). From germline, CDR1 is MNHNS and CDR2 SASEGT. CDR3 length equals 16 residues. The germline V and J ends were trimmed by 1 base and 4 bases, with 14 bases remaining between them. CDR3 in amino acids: CASSEDGGGGNQPQHF. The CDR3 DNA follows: TGTGCCAGCAGTGAAGATGGAGGGGGAGGTAATCAGCCCCAGCATTTT.

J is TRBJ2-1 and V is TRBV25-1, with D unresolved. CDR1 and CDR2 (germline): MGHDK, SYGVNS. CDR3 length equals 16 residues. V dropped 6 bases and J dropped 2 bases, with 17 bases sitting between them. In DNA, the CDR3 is TGTGCCAGCAGCAGTATGGGTGCTACTGCCTACAATGAGCAGTTCTTC. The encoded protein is CASSSMGATAYNEQFF.

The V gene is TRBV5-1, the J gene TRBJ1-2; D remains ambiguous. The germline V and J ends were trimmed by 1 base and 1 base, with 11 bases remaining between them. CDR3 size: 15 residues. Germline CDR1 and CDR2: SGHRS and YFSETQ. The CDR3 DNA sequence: TGCGCCAGCAGCTTGCGTACAGATGATAACTATGGCTACACCTTC. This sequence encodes CASSLRTDDNYGYTF.

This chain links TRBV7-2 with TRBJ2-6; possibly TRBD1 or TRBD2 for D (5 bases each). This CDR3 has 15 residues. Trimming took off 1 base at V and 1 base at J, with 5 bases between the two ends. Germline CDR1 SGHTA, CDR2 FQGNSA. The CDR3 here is CASSLGGSGANVLTF. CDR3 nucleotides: TGTGCCAGCAGCTTAGGGGGGTCTGGGGCCAACGTCCTGACTTTC.

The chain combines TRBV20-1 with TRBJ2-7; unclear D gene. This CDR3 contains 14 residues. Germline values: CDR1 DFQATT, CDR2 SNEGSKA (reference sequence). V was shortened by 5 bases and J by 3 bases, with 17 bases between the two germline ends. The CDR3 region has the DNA TGCAGTGCTCAAACCTCTCGCCAGTTCTACGAGCAGTACTTC. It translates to CSAQTSRQFYEQYF.

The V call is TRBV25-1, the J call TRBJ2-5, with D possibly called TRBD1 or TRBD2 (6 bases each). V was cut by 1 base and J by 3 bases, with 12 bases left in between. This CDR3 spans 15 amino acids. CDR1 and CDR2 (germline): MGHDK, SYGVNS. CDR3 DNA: TGTGCCAGCAGTGAATGGGGGGCAGGGAAAGAGACCCAGTACTTC. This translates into CASSEWGAGKETQYF.

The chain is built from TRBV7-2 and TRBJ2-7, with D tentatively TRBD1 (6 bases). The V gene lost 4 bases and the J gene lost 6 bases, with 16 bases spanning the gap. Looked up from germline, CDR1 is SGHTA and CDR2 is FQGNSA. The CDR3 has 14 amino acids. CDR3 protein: CASSSYRETSEQYF. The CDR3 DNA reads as TGTGCCAGCAGCTCATACAGGGAAACGAGCGAGCAGTACTTC.

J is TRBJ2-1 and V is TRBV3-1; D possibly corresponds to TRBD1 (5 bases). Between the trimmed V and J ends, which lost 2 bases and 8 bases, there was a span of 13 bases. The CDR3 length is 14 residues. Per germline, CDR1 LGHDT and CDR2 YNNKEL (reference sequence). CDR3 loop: CASSQQLQGDEQFF. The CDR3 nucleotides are TGTGCCAGCAGCCAACAACTCCAGGGCGATGAGCAGTTCTTC.

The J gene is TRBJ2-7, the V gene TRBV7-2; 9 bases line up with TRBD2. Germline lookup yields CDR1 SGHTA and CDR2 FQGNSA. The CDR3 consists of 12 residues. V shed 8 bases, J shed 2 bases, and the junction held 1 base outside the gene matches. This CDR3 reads CASVAGAYEQYF. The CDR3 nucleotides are TGTGCCAGCGTAGCGGGAGCCTACGAGCAGTACTTC.

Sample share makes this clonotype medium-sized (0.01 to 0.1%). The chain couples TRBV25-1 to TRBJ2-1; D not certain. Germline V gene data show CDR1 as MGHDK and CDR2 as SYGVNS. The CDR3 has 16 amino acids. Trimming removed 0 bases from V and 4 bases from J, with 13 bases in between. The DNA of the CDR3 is TGTGCCAGCAGTGAATATTCCAGACAATTTTACAATGAGCAGTTCTTC. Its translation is CASSEYSRQFYNEQFF.

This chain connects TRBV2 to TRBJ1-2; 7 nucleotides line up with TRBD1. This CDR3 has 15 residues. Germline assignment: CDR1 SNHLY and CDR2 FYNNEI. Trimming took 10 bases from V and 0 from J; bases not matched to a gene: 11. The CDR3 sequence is CAISPRGTTNYGYTF. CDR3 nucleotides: TGTGCCATCTCTCCCAGGGGGACAACTAACTATGGCTACACCTTC.

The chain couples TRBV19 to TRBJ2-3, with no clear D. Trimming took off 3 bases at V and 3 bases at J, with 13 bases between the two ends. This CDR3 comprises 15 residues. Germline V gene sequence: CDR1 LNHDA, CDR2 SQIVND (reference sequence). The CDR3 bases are TGTGCCAGTAGTATGAGACTCATGGCAACAGATACGCAGTATTTT. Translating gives CASSMRLMATDTQYF.

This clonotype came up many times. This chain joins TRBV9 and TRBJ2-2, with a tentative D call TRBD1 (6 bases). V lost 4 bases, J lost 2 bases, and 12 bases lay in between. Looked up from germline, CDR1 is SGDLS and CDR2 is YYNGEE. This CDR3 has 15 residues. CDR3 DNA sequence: TGTGCCAGCAGCCGACGGACAGCCAACACCGGGGAGCTGTTTTTT. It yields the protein CASSRRTANTGELFF.

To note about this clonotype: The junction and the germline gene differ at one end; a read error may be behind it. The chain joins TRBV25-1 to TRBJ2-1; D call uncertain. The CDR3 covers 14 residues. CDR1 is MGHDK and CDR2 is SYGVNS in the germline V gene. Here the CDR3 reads CASSIIDGHNEQFF. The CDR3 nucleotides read TGCGCCAGCAGTATAATAGACGGCCACAATGAGCAGTTCTTC.

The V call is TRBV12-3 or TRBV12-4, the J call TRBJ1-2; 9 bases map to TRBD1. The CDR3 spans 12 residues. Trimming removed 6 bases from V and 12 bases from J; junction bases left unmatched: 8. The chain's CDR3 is CASSSGTGYDTF. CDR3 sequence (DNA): TGTGCCAGCAGCTCCGGGACAGGGTATGACACCTTC.

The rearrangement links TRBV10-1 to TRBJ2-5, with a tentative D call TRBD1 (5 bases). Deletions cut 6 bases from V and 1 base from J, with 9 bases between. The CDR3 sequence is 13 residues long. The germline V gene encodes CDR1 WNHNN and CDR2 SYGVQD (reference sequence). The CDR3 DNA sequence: TGCGCCAGCAGCCGACAGTCCCAAGAGACCCAGTACTTC. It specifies CASSRQSQETQYF.

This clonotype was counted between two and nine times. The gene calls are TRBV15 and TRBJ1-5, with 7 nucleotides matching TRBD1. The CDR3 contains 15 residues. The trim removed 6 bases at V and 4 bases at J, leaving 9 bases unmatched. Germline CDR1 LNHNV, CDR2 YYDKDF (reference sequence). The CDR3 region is CATSHSQGRNQPQHF. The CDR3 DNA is TGTGCCACCAGTCATTCACAGGGGCGGAATCAGCCCCAGCATTTT.

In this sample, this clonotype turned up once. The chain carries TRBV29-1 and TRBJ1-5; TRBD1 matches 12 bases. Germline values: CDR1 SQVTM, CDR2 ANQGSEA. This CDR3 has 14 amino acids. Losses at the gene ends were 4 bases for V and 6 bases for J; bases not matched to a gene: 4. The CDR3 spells CSVGGTGGGQPQHF. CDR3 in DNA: TGCAGCGTTGGAGGGACAGGGGGCGGTCAGCCCCAGCATTTT.